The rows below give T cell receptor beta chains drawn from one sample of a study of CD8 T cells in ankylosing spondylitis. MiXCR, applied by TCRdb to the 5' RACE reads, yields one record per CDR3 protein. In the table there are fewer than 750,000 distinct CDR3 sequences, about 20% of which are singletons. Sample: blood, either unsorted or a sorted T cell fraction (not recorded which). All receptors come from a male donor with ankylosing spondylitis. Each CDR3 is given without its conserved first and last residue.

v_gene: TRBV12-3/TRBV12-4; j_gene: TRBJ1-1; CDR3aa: ASRPRASTEAF
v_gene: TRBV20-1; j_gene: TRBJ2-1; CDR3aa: SETTGSLYNEQF
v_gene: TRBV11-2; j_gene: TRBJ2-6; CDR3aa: ASSLDPALAGSGANVLT
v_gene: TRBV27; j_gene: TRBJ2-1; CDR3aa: ASSLSPGQGSYNEQF
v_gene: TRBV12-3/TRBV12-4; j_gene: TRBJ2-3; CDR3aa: ASSPETSTMYTQY
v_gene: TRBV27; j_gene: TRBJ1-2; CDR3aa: ASSSYRGIYGYT
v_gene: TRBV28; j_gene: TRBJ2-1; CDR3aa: ASSQATSGRAYEQF
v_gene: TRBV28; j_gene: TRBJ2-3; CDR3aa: ASRLGGNYVDTQY
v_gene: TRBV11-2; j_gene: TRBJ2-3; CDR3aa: ASSRERVADTQY
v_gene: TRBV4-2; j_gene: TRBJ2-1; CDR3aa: ASSQDWGTGYNEQF
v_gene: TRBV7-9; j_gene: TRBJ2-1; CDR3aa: ASSHTSGPRNEQF
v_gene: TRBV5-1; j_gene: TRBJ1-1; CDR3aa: ASSLEGGENTEAF
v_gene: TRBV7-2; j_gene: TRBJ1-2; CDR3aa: ASSTWGTPYYGYT
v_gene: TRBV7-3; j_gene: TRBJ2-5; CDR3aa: ASSSGQVGETQY
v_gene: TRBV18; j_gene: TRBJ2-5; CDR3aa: ASSPQEVETQY
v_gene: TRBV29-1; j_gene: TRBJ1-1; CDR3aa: SVEDRENTEAF
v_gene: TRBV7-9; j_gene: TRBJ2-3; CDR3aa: ASTSALAGLITDTQY
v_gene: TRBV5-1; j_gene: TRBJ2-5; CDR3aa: ASSLWGIQETQY